These T cell receptor beta chains were read from a single sample in a study of T cell responses to AZD1222 COVID-19 vaccine. Measured with immunoSEQ multiplex PCR; TCRdb has only the in-frame clones, and not every one. This table holds about 90,000 clones, roughly 88% found once. The sequencing here drew on peripheral blood, taken 28 days after the second AZD1222 dose. These TCRs come from an adult who received the AZD1222 COVID-19 vaccine. CDR3s include the opening cysteine and the closing phenylalanine or tryptophan. A D gene is named only where the DNA matches it firmly. Clone sizes are given selectively: once, few, many, or a class where the clone is expanded.

>.|TRBJ2-3|TRBV11-3|TRBD1
CASSSGQSADTQYF
TGTGCCAGCAGCTCGGGACAGTCAGCAGATACGCAGTATTTT
>.|TRBJ1-2|TRBV27|.
CAATENYGYTF
TGTGCCGCGACAGAAAACTATGGCTACACCTTC
>.|TRBJ1-5|TRBV19|.
CASSLHHGSNQPQHF
TGTGCCAGTAGCCTTCACCACGGTAGCAATCAGCCCCAGCATTTT
>.|TRBJ2-7|TRBV7-2|.
CASSLSGVRPYEQYF
TGTGCCAGCAGCTTATCGGGAGTCCGACCCTACGAGCAGTACTTC
>.|TRBJ2-1|TRBV7-2|.
CASQSAGPYNEQFF
TGTGCCAGCCAATCAGCGGGCCCCTACAATGAGCAGTTCTTC
>.|TRBJ2-2|TRBV7-2|TRBD2
CASSLQGTRNTGELFF
TGTGCCAGCAGCCTACAAGGGACTAGAAACACCGGGGAGCTGTTTTTT
>.|TRBJ2-1|TRBV5-1|.
CASSPLESYNEQFF
TGCGCCAGCAGCCCCCTAGAATCCTACAATGAGCAGTTCTTC
>.|TRBJ2-3|TRBV27|.
CASSWGPDTQYF
TGTGCCAGCAGTTGGGGCCCAGATACGCAGTATTTT
>few|TRBJ1-3|TRBV30|.
CAWSMGRHSGNTIYF
TGTGCCTGGTCTATGGGACGGCACTCTGGAAACACCATATATTTT
>.|TRBJ1-2|TRBV18|TRBD1
CASSPGQGGDGYTF
TGTGCCAGCTCACCTGGACAGGGAGGCGATGGCTACACCTTC
>.|TRBJ1-1|TRBV5-5|TRBD1
CASSLVGQENTEAFF
TGTGCCAGCAGCTTAGTGGGACAGGAGAACACTGAAGCTTTCTTT
>.|TRBJ2-6|TRBV5-4|TRBD1
CAIGTGGVWANVLTF
TGTGCCATAGGGACAGGGGGCGTTTGGGCCAACGTCCTGACTTTC
>.|TRBJ2-2|TRBV4-3|TRBD2
CASSQDPSGGAGELFF
TGCGCCAGCAGCCAAGATCCTAGCGGGGGGGCCGGGGAGCTGTTTTTT
>.|TRBJ2-1|TRBV7-2|.
CASSFGTNEQFF
TGTGCCAGCAGCTTCGGGACCAATGAGCAGTTCTTC
>.|TRBJ2-2|TRBV6-4|TRBD2
CASSEASGSTGELFF
TGTGCCAGCAGTGAGGCTAGCGGGAGCACCGGGGAGCTGTTTTTT
>.|TRBJ2-4|TRBV15|.
CATSSGELGPRYF
TGTGCCACCAGCAGTGGGGAACTCGGCCCTAGGTACTTC
>.|TRBJ1-5|TRBV7-6|.
CASSLGGGLNQPQHF
TGTGCCAGCAGCTTGGGAGGAGGATTGAATCAGCCCCAGCATTTT
>.|TRBJ2-2|TRBV6-1|TRBD2
CASSVRLAGVSGELFF
TGTGCCAGCAGTGTGAGACTAGCGGGAGTTAGCGGGGAGCTGTTTTTT
>.|TRBJ2-7|TRBV13|.
CASSPALLDRRQYF
TGTGCCAGCAGCCCAGCCCTACTAGACCGGCGGCAGTACTTC
>.|TRBJ2-5|TRBV11-1|TRBD2
CASSLGGGRLETQYF
TGTGCCAGCAGCTTAGGCGGGGGGCGGTTGGAGACCCAGTACTTC
>.|TRBJ1-1|TRBV5-4|.
CASSPREVGTEAFF
TGTGCCAGCAGCCCGAGGGAGGTGGGGACTGAAGCTTTCTTT
>.|TRBJ2-7|TRBV28|.
CASSGTLYEQYF
TGTGCCAGCAGTGGGACTTTATACGAGCAGTACTTC
>.|TRBJ1-3|TRBV9|TRBD1
CASSVGDRSGNTIYF
TGTGCCAGCAGCGTAGGGGACAGATCTGGAAACACCATATATTTT
>.|TRBJ1-4|TRBV19|TRBD1
CASRTSGGQTNEKLFF
TGTGCCAGTAGGACCTCAGGGGGCCAAACTAATGAAAAACTGTTTTTT
>.|TRBJ2-7|TRBV9|TRBD2
CASSPYPGTTSYEQYF
TGTGCCAGCAGCCCCTACCCCGGGACTACATCCTACGAGCAGTACTTC
>.|TRBJ2-2|TRBV9|TRBD1
CASRDRVETGELFF
TGTGCCAGCAGGGACAGGGTGGAAACCGGGGAGCTGTTTTTT
>.|TRBJ2-1|TRBV5-1|TRBD1
CASSLGTGDDEQFF
TGCGCCAGCAGCTTGGGGACAGGGGACGATGAGCAGTTCTTC
>.|TRBJ2-1|TRBV5-1|TRBD1
CASSLGQGTYNEQFF
TGCGCCAGCAGCTTGGGACAGGGGACCTACAATGAGCAGTTCTTC
>.|TRBJ2-2|TRBV11-3|.
CASSLGFTGELFF
TGTGCCAGCAGCTTAGGATTCACCGGGGAGCTGTTTTTT
>.|TRBJ1-5|TRBV3-1/TRBV3-2|.
CASSQDRTEYSNQPQHF
TGTGCCAGCAGCCAAGATAGGACAGAATATAGCAATCAGCCCCAGCATTTT
>.|TRBJ1-2|TRBV5-1|TRBD1
CASSLGQGARGYTF
TGCGCCAGCAGCTTGGGTCAGGGGGCGCGGGGCTACACCTTC
>.|TRBJ1-1|TRBV7-9|.
CASSSGWTEAFF
TGTGCCAGCAGCTCCGGTTGGACTGAAGCTTTCTTT
>.|TRBJ1-6|TRBV5-1|TRBD1
CASSLPSGTGGRSPLHF
TGCGCCAGCAGCTTGCCCTCCGGGACAGGGGGGAGGTCACCCCTCCACTTT
>.|TRBJ2-3|TRBV7-3|.
CASSLGLAYTDTQYF
TGTGCCAGCAGCTTAGGGCTAGCTTACACAGATACGCAGTATTTT
>.|TRBJ1-5|TRBV28|.
CASSLFKGVPNQPQHF
TGTGCCAGCAGTTTGTTTAAGGGGGTCCCCAATCAGCCCCAGCATTTT
>.|TRBJ2-3|TRBV5-6|.
CASSSAGWYADTQYF
TGTGCCAGCAGCTCCGCGGGATGGTACGCAGATACGCAGTATTTT
>.|TRBJ2-3|TRBV12-3/TRBV12-4|.
CASSFPGDTQYF
TGTGCCAGCAGTTTTCCGGGAGATACGCAGTATTTT
>.|TRBJ1-3|TRBV9|.
CASSVGQSSGNTIYF
TGTGCCAGCAGCGTAGGTCAGAGCTCTGGAAACACCATATATTTT
>.|TRBJ1-6|TRBV6-5|.
CASTSGASGSPLHF
TGTGCCAGCACCTCCGGAGCGTCAGGCTCACCCCTCCACTTT
>.|TRBJ2-2|TRBV7-2|.
CASSLDSPNTGELFF
TGTGCCAGCAGCTTAGACAGCCCGAACACCGGGGAGCTGTTTTTT
>.|TRBJ1-1|TRBV5-5|TRBD1
CASSLFGRQGGEAFF
TGTGCCAGCAGCCTGTTCGGGAGACAGGGGGGAGAAGCTTTCTTT
>.|TRBJ1-2|TRBV3-1/TRBV3-2|.
CASSQDRTAIYGYTF
TGTGCCAGCAGCCAAGATCGAACTGCGATTTATGGCTACACCTTC
>.|TRBJ2-6|TRBV6-6|TRBD2
CASSRGTSGGLSGANVLTF
TGTGCCAGCAGCCGAGGGACTAGCGGGGGGTTGTCTGGGGCCAACGTCCTGACTTTC
>.|TRBJ2-7|TRBV21-1|.
CASSKSRWEQYF
TGTGCCAGCAGCAAGTCACGGTGGGAGCAGTACTTC
>.|TRBJ1-5|TRBV7-8|.
CASSFMGLYGGNQPQHF
TGTGCCAGCAGCTTTATGGGGCTATATGGCGGCAATCAGCCCCAGCATTTT
>.|TRBJ2-1|TRBV9|TRBD2
CASSGAGTRGNEQFF
TGTGCCAGCAGCGGAGCCGGGACTAGAGGGAATGAGCAGTTCTTC
>.|TRBJ1-2|TRBV5-4|.
CASSHLPGIDGYTF
TGTGCCAGCAGCCACCTTCCGGGGATTGATGGCTACACCTTC
>.|TRBJ1-1|TRBV5-1|.
CASSLDGDPNTEAFF
TGCGCCAGCAGCTTGGATGGAGACCCGAACACTGAAGCTTTCTTT
>.|TRBJ2-7|TRBV4-1|TRBD1
CASSQAGQGVFYIPYEQYF
TGCGCCAGCAGCCAGGCAGGACAGGGCGTTTTTTATATTCCCTACGAGCAGTACTTC
>.|TRBJ2-2|TRBV2|TRBD1
CAAGTENTGELFF
TGTGCCGCCGGGACAGAGAACACCGGGGAGCTGTTTTTT
>.|TRBJ2-7|TRBV5-1|TRBD2
CASSETSVYEQYF
TGCGCCAGCAGCGAGACTAGCGTTTACGAGCAGTACTTC